The 22 T cell receptor beta chains below all came from one sample that was sequenced in a study of cytomegalovirus exposure and HLA in healthy donors. The PCR ran on 60 Vbeta and 13 Jbeta primers. Here immunoSEQ multiplex PCR was the method, and the copy in TCRdb shows in-frame clones only, minus some. The sample has 90,000 to 110,000 clones, less than 80% seen once. Specimen: PBMCs. The receptor set was obtained from a woman between 50 and 59 years old in good health and CMV-seropositive.

The chain couples TRBV11-3 to TRBJ2-6, with D tentatively TRBD1 (6 bases). Trimming removed 5 bases from V and 0 bases from J, with 17 bases in between. Germline CDR1 reads SGHNT; CDR2 reads YENEEA. The CDR3 contains 18 residues. CDR3 loop: CASSPQQGTSSGANVLTF. DNA of the CDR3: TGTGCCAGCAGCCCCCAACAGGGTACAAGCTCTGGGGCCAACGTCCTGACTTTC.

This clone has more than one count but fewer than ten. The chain combines TRBV19 with TRBJ2-1, with D uncertain. V was clipped by 2 bases and J by 5 bases, with 4 bases between them. Germline values: CDR1 LNHDA, CDR2 SQIVND (reference sequence). The CDR3 has 12 residues. Written as DNA, the CDR3 is TGTGCCAGTAGTATATCGGACAATGAGCAGTTCTTC. It translates to CASSISDNEQFF.

This clone was counted between two and nine times. V gene TRBV6-5 combines with J gene TRBJ1-2, with 12 bases matching TRBD1. Germline-derived CDR1 and CDR2 are MNHEY and SVGAGI. The CDR3 covers 14 residues. V trimming: 10 bases; J trimming: 6 bases; junction bases outside the gene matches: 9. As DNA, the CDR3 is TGTGCCACCTATGGGGACAGGGGGCGGAATGGCTACACCTTC. Protein product: CATYGDRGRNGYTF.

The rearrangement joins TRBV15 to TRBJ1-2; D may be TRBD1 (6 bases). V was pared by 0 bases and J by 3 bases, with 11 bases between. CDR3 length equals 15 residues. CDR1 is LNHNV, CDR2 YYDKDF, per germline (reference sequence). CDR3 residues: CATSREGRGDYGYTF. In DNA, the CDR3 is TGTGCCACCAGCAGAGAGGGCAGGGGTGACTATGGCTACACCTTC.

This clone was counted a single time. The chain joins TRBV27 to TRBJ2-7; TRBD1 might be the D (5 bases). The CDR3 loop spans 15 amino acids. Between the trimmed V and J ends, which lost 5 bases and 3 bases, there was a span of 17 bases. The V gene's germline CDR1 is MNHEY and CDR2 SMNVEV (reference sequence). The CDR3: CASSPRTLSGYEQYF. CDR3 bases: TGTGCCAGCAGTCCACGGACACTTTCTGGCTACGAGCAGTACTTC.

As regards this clone: The junction departs from the called germline gene at one end, perhaps through a read error. This CDR3 is also generated by other DNA sequences in the sample. The rearrangement uses TRBV6-5 and TRBJ2-1; 10 bases match TRBD1. The germline CDR1 and CDR2 sequences are MNHEY and SVGAGI. The CDR3 is 14 amino acids. DNA of the CDR3: TGCGCCAGCAGACAGGGGGCGCAATACAATGAGCAGTTCTTC. Amino acids: CASRQGAQYNEQFF.

The gene calls are TRBV18 and TRBJ2-1; TRBD1 matches at 9 bases. V lost 0 bases to trimming and J lost 9 bases; unmatched junction nucleotides: 6. CDR1 is KGHSH and CDR2 is LQKENI in the germline V gene. The CDR3 has 15 amino acids. The CDR3 nucleotides are TGTGCCAGCTCACCACCGGGACAGGGTATGAGTGAGCAGTTCTTC. This codes for CASSPPGQGMSEQFF.

The J gene is TRBJ2-7, the V gene TRBV2, with 12 bases lining up with TRBD2. CDR1 SNHLY and CDR2 FYNNEI come from the germline V gene. The CDR3 is 15 amino acids. J lost 3 bases, V lost 4 bases, and 4 bases had no gene match. Here the CDR3 reads CASSGTSGADYEQYF. The CDR3 DNA reads TGTGCCAGCAGTGGGACTAGCGGGGCCGACTACGAGCAGTACTTC.

In DNA, the CDR3 is TGTGCCAGCAGCTTAGAGGGGTCGGGACTTTACGAGCAGTACTTC. Its translation: CASSLEGSGLYEQYF. The chain recombines TRBV7-8 with TRBJ2-7; a weak D match, TRBD2 (6 bases). The CDR3 is 15 amino acids. In germline, CDR1 is SGHVS, CDR2 FQNEAQ. V shed 1 base and J shed 4 bases, with 14 bases lying between them.

CDR3 region: CSVERGGVETQYF. The CDR3 region has the DNA TGCAGCGTTGAGAGGGGAGGGGTTGAGACCCAGTACTTC. V is TRBV29-1 and J is TRBJ2-5; 7 nucleotides match TRBD2. Per the germline V gene, CDR1 is SQVTM and CDR2 is ANQGSEA. The V and J ends lost 3 bases and 5 bases, in that order; junction bases with no gene match: 6. This CDR3 comprises 13 residues.

This clone appeared once. The chain carries TRBV4-2 and TRBJ2-2, with 7 bases fitting TRBD1. This CDR3 is built from 15 residues. Germline CDR1 LGHNA, CDR2 YNFKEQ. V dropped 0 bases and J dropped 4; count of bases not matched to a gene: 2. The CDR3 bases are TGTGCCAGCAGCCAAGAAGGGGGCGCCACCGGGGAGCTGTTTTTT. Translation gives CASSQEGGATGELFF.

This clone came up once. The rearrangement links TRBV13 to TRBJ2-5, with TRBD2 matching over 12 bases. The CDR3 spans 16 residues. With V trimmed by 5 bases and J by 12 bases, 16 bases remained unmatched. Germline CDR1 PRHDT, CDR2 FYEKMQ (reference sequence). CDR3 DNA sequence: TGTGCCAGCAGCAGACCGGGCTTTCCTAGCGGGGGGGCGAAGTACTTC. Its translation is CASSRPGFPSGGAKYF. Full variable domain (outside the CDR3, taken from reference TRBV13 and TRBJ2-5): AAGVIQSPRHLIKEKRETATLKCYPIPRHDTVYWYQQGPGQDPQFLISFYEKMQSDKGSIPDRFSAQQFSDYHSELNMSSLELGDSALYFCASSRPGFPSGGAKYFGPGTRLLVL.

The V and J genes are TRBV10-3 and TRBJ1-6; TRBD1 might be the D (6 bases). This CDR3 comprises 16 residues. Germline CDR1 reads ENHRY; CDR2 reads SYGVKD. V was pared by 10 bases and J by 0 bases, with 16 bases between. The CDR3 spells CASWRGASSYNSPLHF. The CDR3 coding sequence is TGTGCCAGCTGGCGGGGGGCTAGCTCCTATAATTCACCCCTCCACTTT.

V gene TRBV18 combines with J gene TRBJ1-1; D is uncertain. The germline CDR1 and CDR2 sequences are KGHSH and LQKENI. The CDR3 runs 14 residues. V was clipped by 3 bases and J by 1 base, with 9 bases between them. CDR3 bases: TGTGCCAGCTCACCGACGGCAGGGAACACTGAAGCTTTCTTT. Translated, it gives CASSPTAGNTEAFF.

The CDR3 here is CAITGGGYNEQFF. The CDR3 DNA is TGTGCCATCACCGGCGGGGGTTACAATGAGCAGTTCTTC. This chain links TRBV10-3 with TRBJ2-1, with 7 bases matching TRBD2. There are 13 residues in the CDR3. Per the germline V gene, CDR1 is ENHRY and CDR2 is SYGVKD. V trimming: 7 bases; J trimming: 4 bases; junction bases outside the gene matches: 4.

V and J are TRBV5-6 and TRBJ1-1, with 12 positions matching TRBD1. The CDR3 spans 14 residues. V lost 4 bases, J lost 11 bases, and 9 bases stayed unmatched. Germline values: CDR1 SGHDT, CDR2 YYEEEE. This CDR3 is CASSLGQGARAAFF. CDR3 bases: TGTGCCAGCAGCCTGGGACAGGGGGCGCGGGCGGCTTTCTTT.

The chain combines TRBV2 with TRBJ2-2; 9 bases line up with TRBD1. CDR3 length: 14 amino acids. The germline V gene has CDR1 SNHLY and CDR2 FYNNEI. The junction had 2 bases not matched to a gene; V was cut back by 2 bases and J by 7 bases. CDR3 loop: CASSETGGIGELFF. In nucleotides, the CDR3 is TGTGCCAGCAGTGAAACAGGGGGCATCGGGGAGCTGTTTTTT.

The J gene is TRBJ2-1, the V gene TRBV29-1, with 7 positions matching TRBD2. V shed 3 bases and J 4 bases; nucleotides not matched to a gene: 9. Germline V lookup: CDR1 SQVTM, CDR2 ANQGSEA. This CDR3 comprises 15 residues. This CDR3 reads CSVDRTRDVYNEQFF. The CDR3 DNA sequence: TGCAGCGTTGATAGGACTAGAGATGTTTACAATGAGCAGTTCTTC.

CDR3 residues: CASGQAYEQYF. The DNA for the CDR3 is TGTGCCAGTGGGCAGGCCTACGAGCAGTACTTC. This rearrangement joins TRBV2 to TRBJ2-7; no firm D call. V was trimmed by 9 bases and J by 2 bases, leaving 8 bases between them. The CDR3 contains 11 residues. In germline, CDR1 is SNHLY, CDR2 FYNNEI.

The V and J genes are TRBV6-4 and TRBJ2-2, with no clear D. The CDR3 contains 14 residues. Trimming left V 4 bases short and J 3 bases short, with 9 bases between. Germline V lookup: CDR1 MRHNA, CDR2 SNTAGT. The CDR3 DNA reads TGTGCCAGCAGTGTTCGAGTTCACACCGGGGAGCTGTTTTTT. Translation gives CASSVRVHTGELFF.

The chain uses TRBV6-6 and TRBJ1-4, with unresolved D. This CDR3 region has 12 residues. The germline V gene has CDR1 MNHNY and CDR2 SVGAGI (reference sequence). V was shortened by 6 bases and J by 5 bases, with 7 bases between the two germline ends. The CDR3 sequence is CASRRGNEKLFF. CDR3 bases: TGTGCCAGCAGGCGGGGAAATGAAAAACTGTTTTTT.

CDR3 sequence: CASSLGGGGKRETQYF. CDR3 DNA: TGTGCCAGCAGCTTAGGAGGGGGGGGAAAAAGAGAGACCCAGTACTTC. This chain uses TRBV7-9 with TRBJ2-5, with a possible D match to TRBD2 (7 bases). V dropped 1 base and J dropped 4 bases, with 16 bases sitting between them. This CDR3 has 16 amino acids. Germline loops: CDR1 SEHNR, CDR2 FQNEAQ (reference sequence).